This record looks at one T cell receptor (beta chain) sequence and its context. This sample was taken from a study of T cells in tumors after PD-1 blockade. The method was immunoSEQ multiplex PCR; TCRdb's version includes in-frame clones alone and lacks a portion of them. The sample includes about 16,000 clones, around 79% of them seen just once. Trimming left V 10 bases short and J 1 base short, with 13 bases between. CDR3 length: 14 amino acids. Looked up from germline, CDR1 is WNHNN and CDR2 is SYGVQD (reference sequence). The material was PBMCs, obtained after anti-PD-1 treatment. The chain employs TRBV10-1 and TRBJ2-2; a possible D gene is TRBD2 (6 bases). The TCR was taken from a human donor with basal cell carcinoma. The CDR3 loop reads CATHWGGNTGELFF. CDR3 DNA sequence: TGCGCCACCCATTGGGGAGGGAACACCGGGGAGCTGTTTTTT.